This TCR beta chain was captured by sequencing in a study of blood T cell repertoires in COVID-19. As for the study in general: T cells, B-cell-depleted T cells, or PBMCs provided the cDNA or gDNA that served as material.

Participant ages covered 18 to 89 years across 20 to 25 US areas. The ends lost 5 bases at V and 2 bases at J; junction bases unmatched: 7. Germline V gene lookup returns CDR1 MNHEY and CDR2 SVGEGT. The CDR3 loop spans 16 amino acids. Clones were sequenced by immunoSEQ multiplex PCR, and TCRdb holds only the in-frame ones, with some missing. The data contain about 310,000 clones, around 90% of them singletons. This clone is a singleton in its sample. The rearrangement uses TRBV6-2 or TRBV6-3 and TRBJ2-1; 9 bases align to TRBD2. The source of this sequence is a woman under 30 who had recovered from COVID-19. Source material: PBMCs or T cells enriched from blood (not recorded which). The DNA for the CDR3 is TGTGCCAGCAGTGTAGCGGGAGTGTTGACCTACAATGAGCAGTTCTTC. Amino acid sequence: CASSVAGVLTYNEQFF.